These T cell receptor beta chains were read from a single sample in a study of shared clonotypes between healthy human individuals. The data were produced by immunoSEQ multiplex PCR, yet TCRdb's version contains in-frame clones alone and is incomplete. The sample lists 850,000 to 1,200,000 clones, more than 60% occurring once. The specimen was memory CD4+ T cells sorted from blood. The receptors were sampled from a man younger than 30 in good health. Both conserved end residues are part of each CDR3. Fields, in order: J gene, V gene, D gene, clone size, CDR3 DNA, CDR3 protein. A D gene is named only where the DNA matches it firmly. Some rows mark clone size as missing; the rest say once, few, many or name a class of expanded clone.

>TRBJ2-2|TRBV7-7|NA|NA
TGTGCTAGCAGCTCGGACTCTGGGGAGCTGTTTTTT
CASSSDSGELFF
>TRBJ2-7|TRBV6-5|NA|few
TGTGCCAGCAGTTCATTCAGGGGGGCCGAGCAGTACTTC
CASSSFRGAEQYF
>TRBJ2-5|TRBV2|TRBD2|NA
TGTGCCAGCGGGAGGACTAGCGGCCAAGAGACCCAGTACTTC
CASGRTSGQETQYF
>TRBJ2-3|TRBV7-9|TRBD2|NA
TGTGCCAGCAGCTTACTAGCGGGGGGTTCAGATACGCAGTATTTT
CASSLLAGGSDTQYF
>TRBJ2-3|TRBV9|NA|NA
TGTGCCAGCAGGGGTAGCGTCACAGATACGCAGTATTTT
CASRGSVTDTQYF
>TRBJ2-7|TRBV18|NA|many
TGTGCCAGCTCACCAGTTGGACACAATTCCTACGAGCAGTACTTC
CASSPVGHNSYEQYF
>TRBJ2-7|TRBV28|TRBD1|few
TGTGCCAGCAGTTTATCCCTGGACAGGGGTACGTACGAGCAGTACTTC
CASSLSLDRGTYEQYF
>TRBJ2-7|TRBV7-2|NA|few
TGTGCCAGCAGCTTACAAGGCGGCCCCTACGAGCAGTACTTC
CASSLQGGPYEQYF
>TRBJ1-2|TRBV21-1|NA|NA
TGTGCCAGCAGCAGTCTTACAGGGAACAGGGATGGCTACACCTTC
CASSSLTGNRDGYTF
>TRBJ1-1|TRBV7-9|NA|NA
TGTGCCAGCAGCTTCGCAGGGAGTTCCACTGAAGCTTTCTTT
CASSFAGSSTEAFF
>TRBJ2-2|TRBV5-4|NA|NA
TGTGCCAGCAGCTTGGATACGGCGGGATTACATACCGGGGAGCTGTTTTTT
CASSLDTAGLHTGELFF
>TRBJ1-5|TRBV2|NA|many
TGTGCCAGCAGCCAAACCTGGAGCAATCAGCCCCAGCATTTT
CASSQTWSNQPQHF
>TRBJ2-7|TRBV27|NA|once
TGTGCCAGCAGTTTAGGCGGGAATAAATACGAGCAGTACTTC
CASSLGGNKYEQYF
>TRBJ1-2|TRBV6-1|NA|NA
TGTGCCAGCAGAACCGGGACTCTTGGGTATGGCTACACCTTC
CASRTGTLGYGYTF
>TRBJ2-7|TRBV7-2|TRBD2|NA
TGTGCCAGCAGCTCCCGTGGGGGGGTCTACGAGCAGTACTTC
CASSSRGGVYEQYF
>TRBJ1-1|TRBV4-3|TRBD1|NA
TGCGCTAGTAGGCGACAGGGGGCTTTAAACACTGAAGCTTTCTTT
CASRRQGALNTEAFF
>TRBJ2-5|TRBV5-4|NA|NA
TGTGCCAGCAGAGCCGGGACCGAAGAGACCCAGTACTTC
CASRAGTEETQYF
>TRBJ2-2|TRBV6-4|NA|many
TGTGCCAGCAGCCTCTATGGAAGTGGGACCGGGGAGCTGTTTTTT
CASSLYGSGTGELFF
>TRBJ1-1|TRBV7-9|NA|few
TGTGCCAGCAGCTTAGAGGTAGAAGCTTTCTTT
CASSLEVEAFF
>TRBJ2-7|TRBV5-6|NA|NA
TGTGCCAGCAGCAGACCAGGATCCTACGAGCAGTACTTC
CASSRPGSYEQYF
>TRBJ2-1|TRBV18|NA|NA
TGTGCCAGCTCAGACATCGGGTACAATGAGCAGTTCTTC
CASSDIGYNEQFF
>TRBJ1-5|TRBV7-9|NA|medium-sized
TGTGCCAGCAGCTTGACGCATCAGCCCCAGCATTTT
CASSLTHQPQHF
>TRBJ1-4|TRBV5-1|NA|NA
TGCGCCAGCAGCCTGAACGTCGCAACTAATGAAAAACTGTTTTTT
CASSLNVATNEKLFF
>TRBJ1-5|TRBV10-1|NA|NA
TGCGCCAGCAGAAAACTAGAGGGGGGGCAGAGCAATCAGCCCCAGCATTTT
CASRKLEGGQSNQPQHF
>TRBJ2-2|TRBV25-1|NA|NA
TGTGCCAGCAGTGAATCCGGGGGCCGCAGCACCGGGGAGCTGTTTTTT
CASSESGGRSTGELFF
>TRBJ2-2|TRBV5-1|NA|NA
TGCGCCAGCAGCACTCAAGGACAGAACACCGGGGAGCTGTTTTTT
CASSTQGQNTGELFF
>TRBJ1-2|TRBV29-1|TRBD1|NA
TGCAGCGTTGATATCTCGGGACAGGGTTCAGGTGGCTACACTTTC
CSVDISGQGSGGYTF
>TRBJ1-1|TRBV9|NA|NA
TGTGCCAGCAGCTCAAAGCAATGGGGCACTGAAGCTTTCTTT
CASSSKQWGTEAFF
>TRBJ2-1|TRBV7-2|TRBD2|NA
TGTGCCAGCAGCTTCAGCGGGACCTACAATGAGCAGTTCTTC
CASSFSGTYNEQFF
>TRBJ2-7|TRBV19|TRBD2|NA
TGTGCCAGTCGTTCTAGCGGGAGGCGGTCCGAGCAGTACTTC
CASRSSGRRSEQYF
>TRBJ2-1|TRBV6-1|NA|few
TGTGCCAGCATCAGGGAACGGAATGAGCAGTTCTTC
CASIRERNEQFF
>TRBJ2-3|TRBV4-1|TRBD2|many
TGCGCCAGCAGCCCGGGACTAGCGGGCACAGATACGCAGTATTTT
CASSPGLAGTDTQYF
>TRBJ1-4|TRBV7-8|NA|NA
TGTGCCAGCAGCTTAGCTTGGGGGGACAATGAAAAACTGTTTTTT
CASSLAWGDNEKLFF
>TRBJ2-7|TRBV7-2|NA|NA
TGTGCCAGCAGCCGCGGCCCGGGACTCTACTACGAGCAGTACTTC
CASSRGPGLYYEQYF
>TRBJ2-1|TRBV2|NA|NA
TGTGCCAGCAGTGATGCCTTAGTCTCCTACAATGAGCAGTTCTTC
CASSDALVSYNEQFF
>TRBJ2-3|TRBV2|NA|NA
TGTGCCAGCAGGCAGCTGTCTAGCACAGATACGCAGTATTTT
CASRQLSSTDTQYF
>TRBJ1-6|TRBV27|NA|NA
TGTGCCAGCAGTTTCTCGCAGGGCGCGATGGGCTCCTATAATTCACCCCTCCACTTT
CASSFSQGAMGSYNSPLHF
>TRBJ1-2|TRBV13|NA|few
TGTGCCAGCAGCTTATACGGGGGCGGCAGGTCGGGCTACACCTTC
CASSLYGGGRSGYTF
>TRBJ1-2|TRBV27|NA|NA
TGTGCCAGCAGTTTGGAGGGGCCGGGCTACACCTTC
CASSLEGPGYTF
>TRBJ1-2|TRBV5-1|TRBD1|NA
TGCGCCAGCAGGGAAGGGACAGGGGCTAACTATGGCTACACCTTC
CASREGTGANYGYTF
>TRBJ2-4|TRBV5-1|TRBD2|NA
TGCGCCAGCAGCTTGGGGGAGGGAAACATTCAGTACTTC
CASSLGEGNIQYF
>TRBJ1-1|TRBV7-8|NA|NA
TGTGCCAGCAGCTTTCATGGGAACACTGAAGCTTTCTTT
CASSFHGNTEAFF
>TRBJ1-6|TRBV5-6|NA|NA
TGTGCCAGCAGCTTGAGACGGAGCTCCTATAATTCACCCCTCCACTTT
CASSLRRSSYNSPLHF
>TRBJ2-5|TRBV7-6|NA|NA
TGTGCCAGCAGCTTAGCGCTCGTAGCAGAGACCCAGTACTTC
CASSLALVAETQYF
>TRBJ2-1|TRBV28|NA|NA
TGTGCCAGCAGTTCTACTAAGCAGTTCTTC
CASSSTKQFF
>TRBJ2-3|TRBV4-1|NA|once
TGCGCCAGCAGCGGGCGGGGGCTGGGCACAGATACGCAGTATTTT
CASSGRGLGTDTQYF